This passage covers 20 T cell receptor beta chains from one sample sequenced in a study of T cells in Graves' hyperthyroidism and ophthalmopathy (dated by TCRdb to between 2018 and 2020). The method was multiplex PCR. TCRdb names Illumina HiSeq 2000 as the instrument used. TCR beta CDR3 regions were amplified from RNA transcripts. The first round of RT-PCR for the TCR CDR3 was performed with the HTBI primer set and the Qiagen OneStep RT-PCR kit. TCRdb redid the processing of the public reads, applying fastp at Q25 and MiXCR, and retained in-frame beta chains. Here each entry gathers all rows of one CDR3 protein and keeps the most common genes and DNA. Recorded for this sample are hundreds of thousands of distinct CDR3 sequences; nearly 20% of them occurred a single time. The ten largest clones add up to roughly 47% of the sample. Sequenced input: blood. Source of these receptors: a man aged 40-49 years with Graves' ophthalmopathy.

This clonotype was found many times. This chain links TRBV11-2 with TRBJ2-1, with 8 bases identical to TRBD2. The germline V gene encodes CDR1 SGHAT and CDR2 FQNNGV. The CDR3 extends over 17 amino acids. V lost 8 bases, J lost 4 bases, and 16 bases stayed unmatched. The DNA of the CDR3 is TGTGCCAGCTCAACCGGGCGGGGGGCCCCTTCTTACAATGAGCAGTTCTTC. It encodes CASSTGRGAPSYNEQFF.

This rearrangement joins TRBV6-1 to TRBJ2-5, with 9 bases lining up with TRBD1. V lost 8 bases, J lost 5 bases, and 9 bases stayed unmatched. Germline V gives CDR1 MNHNS, CDR2 SASEGT. The CDR3 covers 14 residues. CDR3 sequence reads: CASAGTGIRETQYF. DNA of the CDR3: TGTGCCAGCGCCGGGACAGGGATACGGGAGACCCAGTACTTC.

This clonotype was detected ten times or more. The gene calls are TRBV24-1 and TRBJ2-1; D assignment may be TRBD1 or TRBD2 (5 bases each). Trimming pared 2 bases from V and 10 bases from J, leaving 8 bases between. CDR3 size: 12 residues. Germline assignment: CDR1 KGHDR and CDR2 SFDVKD. The chain's CDR3 is CATSDYRDEQFF. The CDR3 nucleotides are TGTGCCACCAGTGATTACCGGGACGAGCAGTTCTTC.

CDR3 region: CASSLGLGILEKLFF. The CDR3 DNA reads as TGCGCCAGCAGCTTGGGACTTGGAATTTTGGAAAAACTGTTTTTT. The chain is built from TRBV5-1 and TRBJ1-4; no clear D. The CDR3 sequence is 15 residues long. Deletions cut 0 bases from V and 8 bases from J, with 14 bases between. Looked up from germline, CDR1 is SGHRS and CDR2 is YFSETQ.

This clonotype was detected many times. The genes are TRBV28 and TRBJ2-3; perhaps D is TRBD1 or TRBD2 (5 bases each). The CDR3 is made up of 15 amino acids. Germline V gene data show CDR1 as MDHEN and CDR2 as SYDVKM. Trimming cost V 5 bases and J 6 bases, with 18 bases left between them. The CDR3 here is CASSDWGGGRDTQYF. In nucleotides, the CDR3 is TGTGCCAGCAGTGATTGGGGCGGAGGTAGGGATACGCAGTATTTT.

This clonotype was detected only a few times. The V and J genes are TRBV7-2 and TRBJ2-5; 9 bases fit TRBD2. The germline gives CDR1 SGHTA, CDR2 FQGNSA. The CDR3 has 16 residues. V shed 3 bases, J shed 7 bases, and the junction held 12 bases outside the gene matches. The CDR3 DNA sequence: TGTGCCAGCAGCTTGCCTAGCGGGACTAACAGAGGGACCCAGTACTTC. Protein: CASSLPSGTNRGTQYF.

This sequence joins TRBV5-5 and TRBJ2-3; TRBD1 agrees at 9 bases. The CDR3 has 17 amino acids. The V and J ends lost 3 bases and 2 bases, in that order; junction bases with no gene match: 10. Germline V gives CDR1 SGHKS, CDR2 YYEKEE (reference sequence). CDR3 in amino acids: CASSSVAGTGNTDTQYF. For the CDR3, the DNA is TGTGCCAGCAGCTCGGTCGCCGGGACAGGGAACACAGATACGCAGTATTTT.

This clonotype was detected only a few times. This rearrangement joins TRBV5-1 to TRBJ1-2, with 8 bases lining up with TRBD1. Germline V lookup: CDR1 SGHRS, CDR2 YFSETQ. The CDR3 totals 14 residues. The J segment lost 7 bases and the V segment lost 2 bases, leaving 7 bases of the junction unmatched. Written as DNA, the CDR3 is TGCGCCAGCAGCTTCGGACAGGGCTCCAGTGGCTACACCTTC. Translation gives CASSFGQGSSGYTF. The full variable domain, in which reference TRBV5-1 and TRBJ1-2 provide the parts outside the CDR3, is KAGVTQTPRYLIKTRGQQVTLSCSPISGHRSVSWYQQTPGQGLQFLFEYFSETQRNKGNFPGRFSGRQFSNSRSEMNVSTLELGDSALYLCASSFGQGSSGYTFGSGTRLTVV.

The chain recombines TRBV3-1 with TRBJ2-7; 9 nucleotides align to TRBD2. V lost 1 base, J lost 3 bases, and 7 bases stayed unmatched. From germline, CDR1 is LGHDT and CDR2 YNNKEL (reference sequence). The CDR3 has 16 amino acids. DNA for the CDR3: TGTGCCAGCAGCCAAGCTCCTAGCGGGGTTATCTACGAGCAGTACTTC. It is translated as CASSQAPSGVIYEQYF.

The chain combines TRBV20-1 with TRBJ1-1; D gene uncertain. There are 13 residues in the CDR3. Germline V gene sequence: CDR1 DFQATT, CDR2 SNEGSKA (reference sequence). The V end was cut by 3 bases, the J end by 7 bases, with 15 bases between. CDR3 nucleotide sequence: TGCAGTGCTAGTCTAAGTGTGGAGGGTGAAGCTTTCTTT. Residues: CSASLSVEGEAFF.

This clonotype has ten or more counts. The chain couples TRBV20-1 to TRBJ2-1; TRBD1 might be the D (6 bases). Germline values: CDR1 DFQATT, CDR2 SNEGSKA (reference sequence). The V and J ends lost 0 bases and 8 bases respectively, with 8 bases between them. The CDR3 is made up of 12 amino acids. The CDR3 spells CSARDQGYEQFF. In DNA, the CDR3 is TGCAGTGCTAGAGATCAGGGGTATGAGCAGTTCTTC.

V usage is TRBV2 and J usage is TRBJ2-7; D perhaps matches TRBD2 (6 bases). V lost 6 bases to trimming and J lost 6 bases, with 21 bases between them. The CDR3 totals 15 residues. The germline gives CDR1 SNHLY, CDR2 FYNNEI. CDR3 bases: TGTGCCAGCAGGGCTACCGGGGGTGGCAGCGGCGAGCAGTACTTC. It yields the protein CASRATGGGSGEQYF.

This clonotype was detected a few times. The chain carries TRBV6-2 or TRBV6-3 and TRBJ2-1, with D maybe TRBD2 (5 bases). This CDR3 comprises 12 residues. CDR1 MNHEY and CDR2 SVGEGT come from the germline V gene. V lost 5 bases and J lost 7, with 9 bases in between. Here the CDR3 DNA reads TGTGCCAGCAGTCTCACTAGTAATGAGCAGTTCTTC. It specifies CASSLTSNEQFF.

This clonotype has only a few counts. The V gene is TRBV27, the J gene TRBJ2-4, with 7 bases that match TRBD1. The J segment lost 11 bases and the V segment lost 5 bases, leaving 12 bases of the junction unmatched. The CDR3 covers 14 residues. The germline V gene encodes CDR1 MNHEY and CDR2 SMNVEV (reference sequence). The DNA of the CDR3 is TGTGCCAGCAGTACCTACAGGGGCCCCGGTCTTCAGTACTTC. Protein product: CASSTYRGPGLQYF.

This clonotype has ten or more counts. V usage is TRBV7-3 and J usage is TRBJ2-6; weak D call: TRBD1 (5 bases). Trimming shortened V by 5 bases and J by 2 bases, and 10 bases separated the two germline ends. Germline assignment: CDR1 SGHTA and CDR2 FQGTGA. This CDR3 is built from 15 residues. This CDR3 is CASSPQGTGANVLTF. CDR3 coding DNA: TGTGCCAGCAGCCCCCAGGGTACTGGGGCCAACGTCCTGACTTTC. Supplemented by reference TRBV7-3 and TRBJ2-6, the full variable domain reads GAGVSQTPSNKVTEKGKYVELRCDPISGHTALYWYRQSLGQGPEFLIYFQGTGAADDSGLPNDRFFAVRPEGSVSTLKIQRTERGDSAVYLCASSPQGTGANVLTFGAGSRLTVL.

This clonotype was observed at least ten times. This chain connects TRBV18 to TRBJ2-3, with 7 bases fitting TRBD1. The CDR3 covers 13 residues. The trim removed 8 bases at V and 1 base at J, leaving 3 bases unmatched. Germline CDR1 reads KGHSH; CDR2 reads LQKENI. The CDR3 region is CASRGQGTDTQYF. In DNA form, the CDR3 reads TGTGCCAGCCGTGGACAGGGCACAGATACGCAGTATTTT.

There are many counts of this clonotype. This chain joins TRBV11-2 and TRBJ2-7; D is unresolved. Germline V gives CDR1 SGHAT, CDR2 FQNNGV. With 0 bases removed from V and 0 bases from J, the gap between germline ends came to 9 bases. This CDR3 spans 15 amino acids. The DNA of the CDR3 is TGTGCCAGCAGCTTAGAGGCAGCTAGCTCCTACGAGCAGTACTTC. Encoded protein: CASSLEAASSYEQYF.

This clonotype appeared a few times. The chain uses TRBV18 and TRBJ1-2; 9 positions match TRBD1. There are 16 residues in the CDR3. From germline, CDR1 is KGHSH and CDR2 LQKENI. The ends lost 1 base at V and 2 bases at J; junction bases unmatched: 5. CDR3 amino acids: CASSPRPTGGNYGYTF. CDR3 coding DNA: TGTGCCAGCTCACCACGGCCGACAGGGGGGAACTATGGCTACACCTTC.

The chain combines TRBV15 with TRBJ2-1; 11 positions match TRBD2. The J call could be wrong; TRBJ2-7 is a better fit for the DNA end. This CDR3 region has 17 residues. CDR1 and CDR2 (germline): LNHNV, YYDKDF (reference sequence). The CDR3 DNA follows: TGTGCCACCAGCAGAGGTACTAGCGGGAGTAGCTACAATGAGCAGTACTTC. Translated, it gives CATSRGTSGSSYNEQYF.

Details on this clonotype: Germline and junction disagree at one end, which may indicate a read error. CDR3 loop: CASSIQVAFSYDEQFF. Written as DNA, the CDR3 is TGTGCCAGCAGTATACAGGTAGCATTCTCCTACGATGAGCAGTTCTTC. The rearrangement joins TRBV7-2 to TRBJ2-1, with D maybe TRBD1 (5 bases). The CDR3 is 16 amino acids. Germline V gene sequence: CDR1 SGHTA, CDR2 FQGNSA.